Below, 20 T cell receptor beta chains from the same sample are listed, as sequenced in a study of T cells expressing NK-cell markers. TCRdb re-analyzed the 5' RACE reads; it lists each CDR3 protein once, without DNA. Found here are about 150,000 distinct CDR3 sequences; the top ten clones hold less than 40%. Sequencing was done on a sample of blood T cells: a sorted CD56 or NKG2C T cell subset, CD4+ or CD8+ T cells, or bulk PBMC T cells (not recorded which). The receptors stem from a woman in her 50s in good health.

The chain's CDR3 is CASSLVLAAVDEQFF. This chain connects TRBV5-1 to TRBJ2-1; TCRdb's D gene call, TRBD2, goes unchecked for lack of DNA. Per germline, CDR1 SGHRS and CDR2 YFSETQ. This CDR3 region has 15 residues.

V is TRBV2 and J is TRBJ1-4; TCRdb proposes TRBD1, but this gene call is untestable without DNA. From germline, CDR1 is SNHLY and CDR2 FYNNEI. The CDR3 sequence is 14 residues long. CDR3 residues: CASYRGITNEKLFF. Complete variable domain (other parts from reference TRBV2 and TRBJ1-4): EPEVTQTPSHQVTQMGQEVILRCVPISNHLYFYWYRQILGQKVEFLVSFYNNEISEKSEIFDDQFSVERPDGSNFTLKIRSTKLEDSAMYFCASYRGITNEKLFFGSGTQLSVL.

The chain couples TRBV27 to TRBJ2-5; the D gene TCRdb calls, TRBD2, cannot be checked with no DNA. Germline CDR1 and CDR2: MNHEY and SMNVEV (reference sequence). The CDR3 is 15 amino acids. This chain's CDR3 is CASSWGTSGEETQYF.

J is TRBJ2-7 and V is TRBV19. Per the germline V gene, CDR1 is LNHDA and CDR2 is SQIVND (reference sequence). This CDR3 region has 13 residues. Here the CDR3 reads CASSIRDGYEQYF.

The V call is TRBV5-5, the J call TRBJ1-4; TCRdb calls TRBD1, which cannot be checked without DNA. The CDR3 contains 14 residues. The V gene's germline CDR1 is SGHKS and CDR2 YYEKEE (reference sequence). CDR3: CASSWTQGNEKLFF.

The chain couples TRBV5-1 to TRBJ2-3; as DNA is missing, the TRBD1 call by TCRdb cannot be tested. The CDR3 consists of 15 residues. Germline V CDR1 and CDR2: SGHRS, YFSETQ. CDR3 protein: CASSSQGASTDTQYF.

V usage is TRBV11-3 and J usage is TRBJ2-7; checking the TCRdb D call of TRBD1 is not possible without DNA. CDR3 length: 15 residues. In germline, CDR1 is SGHNT, CDR2 YENEEA. CDR3: CASSLGSGAFYEQYF. The whole variable domain, filled in from reference TRBV11-3 and TRBJ2-7, reads EAGVVQSPRYKIIEKKQPVAFWCNPISGHNTLYWYLQNLGQGPELLIRYENEEAVDDSQLPKDRFSAERLKGVDSTLKIQPAELGDSAVYLCASSLGSGAFYEQYFGPGTRLTVT.

The V gene is TRBV24-1, the J gene TRBJ2-1; TCRdb's D call, TRBD1, is unchecked because there is no DNA. Per the germline V gene, CDR1 is KGHDR and CDR2 is SFDVKD. CDR3 size: 16 residues. Here the CDR3 reads CATRGSGTASYNEQFF.

The chain links TRBV9 to TRBJ2-2; TCRdb calls TRBD1, which cannot be checked without DNA. Per the germline V gene, CDR1 is SGDLS and CDR2 is YYNGEE. The CDR3 runs to 19 residues. The CDR3 sequence: CASSDATRPRGLNTGELFF.

The chain links TRBV3-1 to TRBJ2-1; the TCRdb D gene call, TRBD2, has no DNA to confirm it. CDR3 length: 18 residues. Germline V CDR1 and CDR2: LGHDT, YNNKEL (reference sequence). This chain's CDR3 is CASSQGPLAGRSYNEQFF.

The chain is built from TRBV4-2 and TRBJ2-2; TCRdb lists TRBD1, though no DNA is available to test this call. CDR3 size: 13 residues. The germline gives CDR1 LGHNA, CDR2 YNFKEQ. This chain's CDR3 is CASSHPGTGELFF.

The V call is TRBV27, the J call TRBJ2-1; TCRdb lists TRBD1, though no DNA is available to test this call. Per germline, CDR1 MNHEY and CDR2 SMNVEV (reference sequence). The CDR3 covers 16 residues. CDR3 sequence: CASNLIGTGASNEQFF.

The CDR3 is CASSLTDVAQYF. J is TRBJ2-3 and V is TRBV5-1. CDR1 SGHRS and CDR2 YFSETQ come from the germline V gene. This CDR3 has 12 residues.

The chain uses TRBV7-9 and TRBJ2-5. Looked up from germline, CDR1 is SEHNR and CDR2 is FQNEAQ (reference sequence). The length of the CDR3 is 14 residues. CDR3 residues: CASSLGGVRETQYF.

V is TRBV15 and J is TRBJ2-1. This CDR3 contains 15 residues. Germline CDR1 and CDR2: LNHNV and YYDKDF (reference sequence). The CDR3 reads CATSRDREPGNEQFF. The entire variable domain, with the rest obtained from reference TRBV15 and TRBJ2-1, is as follows: DAMVIQNPRYQVTQFGKPVTLSCSQTLNHNVMYWYQQKSSQAPKLLFHYYDKDFNNEADTPDNFQSRRPNTSFCFLDIRSPGLGDTAMYLCATSRDREPGNEQFFGPGTRLTVL.

V usage is TRBV30 and J usage is TRBJ2-3; TCRdb picks TRBD2, but there is no DNA to check that call. Germline assignment: CDR1 GTSNPN and CDR2 SVGIG (reference sequence). The CDR3 contains 13 residues. The CDR3 loop reads CAWTSGYTDTQYF. The full variable domain, its missing parts supplied by reference TRBV30 and TRBJ2-3, is SQTIHQWPATLVQPVGSPLSLECTVEGTSNPNLYWYRQAAGRGLQLLFYSVGIGQISSEVPQNLSASRPQDRQFILSSKKLLLSDSGFYLCAWTSGYTDTQYFGPGTRLTVL.

V and J are TRBV6-5 and TRBJ2-3. This CDR3 region has 12 residues. Germline V CDR1 and CDR2: MNHEY, SVGAGI. Here the CDR3 reads CASSSFTDTQYF.

The rearrangement links TRBV20-1 to TRBJ2-1; TCRdb selects TRBD2, and the lack of DNA leaves this call unchecked. Germline lookup yields CDR1 DFQATT and CDR2 SNEGSKA (reference sequence). This CDR3 spans 15 amino acids. Here the CDR3 reads CSALIPVAGYHEQFF.

The V and J genes are TRBV30 and TRBJ2-1. CDR3 size: 12 residues. CDR1 GTSNPN and CDR2 SVGIG come from the germline V gene (reference sequence). The CDR3 here is CAWSTYRNEQFF.

The chain combines TRBV11-2 with TRBJ2-3; TCRdb's D call of TRBD1 is untestable without DNA. Germline V gives CDR1 SGHAT, CDR2 FQNNGV. CDR3 length equals 16 residues. The chain's CDR3 is CASSFLETGGTDTQYF.